A single sample gave rise to the 2 T cell receptor beta chains below, sequenced in a study of monozygotic twins with inflammatory bowel disease. Using the 5' RACE reads, TCRdb records one entry per CDR3 protein without DNA. In total, the table holds about 210,000 distinct CDR3 sequences. Sequencing input: blood. The source is a human donor with ulcerative colitis or Crohn's disease, or a healthy co-twin of an affected twin (not recorded which).

The gene calls are TRBV7-2 and TRBJ2-3. CDR3 length equals 13 residues. CDR1 and CDR2 (germline): SGHTA, FQGNSA. This CDR3 is CASSLPITDTQYF.

The V gene is TRBV6-1, the J gene TRBJ2-7; with no DNA, the TCRdb D assignment of TRBD1 cannot be verified. Germline V gene data show CDR1 as MNHNS and CDR2 as SASEGT. The CDR3 loop spans 14 amino acids. CDR3 sequence: CASRRLRDRYEQYF.